The 3 T cell receptor beta chains listed next were all sequenced from one sample in a study of T cell responses to AZD1222 COVID-19 vaccine. TCRdb's table, derived via immunoSEQ multiplex PCR, lists solely in-frame clones and lacks some. The table has 150,000 to 200,000 clones, roughly 92% seen once. The material was peripheral blood, obtained on day 0 of AZD1222 vaccination. Receptors originate from an adult in good health.

The chain is built from TRBV28 and TRBJ1-1; 8 bases are shared with TRBD1. V lost 2 bases to trimming and J lost 3 bases; unmatched junction nucleotides: 2. CDR1 is MDHEN and CDR2 is SYDVKM in the germline V gene. The CDR3 length is 14 residues. The CDR3 sequence is CASSLIRGHTEAFF. CDR3 sequence (DNA): TGTGCCAGCAGTTTAATCAGGGGGCACACTGAAGCTTTCTTT.

The chain links TRBV30 to TRBJ2-2, with TRBD1 matching over 7 bases. The CDR3 is 13 amino acids. V lost 5 bases to trimming and J lost 1 base; unmatched junction nucleotides: 1. Per the germline V gene, CDR1 is GTSNPN and CDR2 is SVGIG (reference sequence). The CDR3 coding sequence is TGTGCCTGGCGGACAGGGAACACCGGGGAGCTGTTTTTT. Translated, it gives CAWRTGNTGELFF.

This chain joins TRBV5-1 and TRBJ1-3, with 7 bases identical to TRBD1. The CDR3 has 15 amino acids. Trimming took 0 bases from V and 2 from J; bases not matched to a gene: 2. Germline-derived CDR1 and CDR2 are SGHRS and YFSETQ. The CDR3 coding sequence is TGCGCCAGCAGCTTGGAAGGGGGCCCTGGAAACACCATATATTTT. Amino acids: CASSLEGGPGNTIYF.